A single sample gave rise to the 32 T cell receptor beta chains below, sequenced in a study of cytomegalovirus exposure and HLA in healthy donors. TCRdb's table, derived via immunoSEQ multiplex PCR, lists solely in-frame clones and lacks some. Of some 120,000 clones listed, 80% to 90% are singletons. Source material: PBMCs. All receptors derive from a woman under 30 in good health and CMV-seronegative.

This chain connects TRBV11-3 to TRBJ2-4; TRBD2 might be the D (6 bases). Germline V gene lookup returns CDR1 SGHNT and CDR2 YENEEA. There are 17 residues in the CDR3. With 4 bases removed from V and 0 bases from J, the gap between germline ends came to 16 bases. CDR3 nucleotide sequence: TGTGCCAGCAGCTCCCTGCGGGAAGGTGTAGCCAAAAACATTCAGTACTTC. This codes for CASSSLREGVAKNIQYF.

This rearrangement joins TRBV7-3 to TRBJ2-3; 9 nucleotides agree with TRBD2. Germline V gives CDR1 SGHTA, CDR2 FQGTGA. There are 14 residues in the CDR3. The V segment lost 4 bases and the J segment 3 bases; nucleotides outside the gene matches: 2. The CDR3 bases are TGTGCCAGCAGCTATACTAGCGGGACAGATACGCAGTATTTT. It yields the protein CASSYTSGTDTQYF.

The sample holds one count of this clone. V and J are TRBV5-4 and TRBJ2-5; 9 bases match TRBD1. V lost 4 bases, J lost 4 bases, and 5 bases stayed unmatched. CDR3 length equals 14 residues. The germline gives CDR1 SGHNT, CDR2 YYREEE (reference sequence). The CDR3 region is CASSATGGTETQYF. CDR3 nucleotide sequence: TGTGCCAGCAGCGCGACAGGGGGGACAGAGACCCAGTACTTC.

This clone has more than one count but fewer than ten. The chain combines TRBV19 with TRBJ1-2, with TRBD1 matching 8 bases. The V gene end was trimmed by 4 bases and the J gene end by 4 bases; junction bases not matched to a gene: 5. Germline lookup yields CDR1 LNHDA and CDR2 SQIVND (reference sequence). This CDR3 comprises 14 residues. CDR3: CASSSRDRTYGYTF. For the CDR3, the DNA is TGTGCCAGTAGTAGCCGGGACAGGACCTATGGCTACACCTTC.

V and J are TRBV21-1 and TRBJ2-7; TRBD1, the table's D call, was not compared with the DNA. TRBV21-1 is recorded as a pseudogene. This CDR3 is 14 amino acids long. The CDR3 region is CASSRSTDHYEQYF. The CDR3 region has the DNA TGTGCCAGCAGCAGATCGACAGATCACTACGAGCAGTACTTC.

V usage is TRBV5-1 and J usage is TRBJ1-1; 8 bases line up with TRBD1. The CDR3 is 15 residues long. Germline V gene lookup returns CDR1 SGHRS and CDR2 YFSETQ. V shed 3 bases and J 4 bases; nucleotides not matched to a gene: 8. CDR3 region: CASSYSRGRGTEAFF. Written as DNA, the CDR3 is TGCGCCAGCAGCTATTCCAGGGGGCGCGGCACTGAAGCTTTCTTT.

V usage is TRBV18 and J usage is TRBJ2-1, with 8 bases identical to TRBD2. The germline gives CDR1 KGHSH, CDR2 LQKENI. V shed 4 bases, J shed 8 bases, and the junction held 10 bases outside the gene matches. There are 15 residues in the CDR3. The chain's CDR3 is CASSQSGGMVYEQFF. CDR3 coding DNA: TGTGCCAGCTCACAGAGCGGGGGAATGGTCTATGAGCAGTTCTTC.

This chain joins TRBV19 and TRBJ1-2; 10 nucleotides match TRBD1. Germline loops: CDR1 LNHDA, CDR2 SQIVND (reference sequence). V was clipped by 4 bases and J by 4 bases; unmatched bases: 6. The CDR3 runs 15 residues. DNA for the CDR3: TGTGCCAGTAGTAAAGGGACAGGGGAAGGCTATGGCTACACCTTC. This gives the protein CASSKGTGEGYGYTF.

The chain employs TRBV6-5 and TRBJ1-1; 7 nucleotides match TRBD1. This CDR3 is built from 14 residues. CDR1 and CDR2 (germline): MNHEY, SVGAGI. V was pared by 6 bases and J by 3 bases, with 7 bases of the junction left unmatched. The CDR3 DNA reads TGTGCCAGCAGGGACAGGCCGACGTACACTGAAGCTTTCTTT. Protein: CASRDRPTYTEAFF.

This clone was picked up a small number of times. The chain links TRBV19 to TRBJ1-2; D unresolved. Germline V lookup: CDR1 LNHDA, CDR2 SQIVND (reference sequence). V lost 4 bases to trimming and J lost 0 bases, with 12 bases between them. There are 15 residues in the CDR3. The CDR3 reads CASSTEWAANYGYTF. CDR3 sequence (DNA): TGTGCCAGTAGTACAGAATGGGCCGCTAACTATGGCTACACCTTC.

The chain employs TRBV5-1 and TRBJ1-1, with a weak D call TRBD1 (5 bases). Trimming left V 6 bases short and J 1 base short, with 22 bases between. The germline gives CDR1 SGHRS, CDR2 YFSETQ. The CDR3 length is 17 residues. For the CDR3, the DNA is TGCGCCAGCAAACAAGGGGCAGAGGTAACGGCGAACACTGAAGCTTTCTTT. Translating it yields CASKQGAEVTANTEAFF.

The V call is TRBV11-3, the J call TRBJ2-5; D may be TRBD2 (5 bases). V shed 4 bases and J shed 5 bases, with 17 bases lying between them. The CDR3 extends over 15 amino acids. From germline, CDR1 is SGHNT and CDR2 YENEEA. The CDR3 DNA reads TGTGCCAGCAGCTCATTCGGGCAGCGGACGGAGACCCAGTACTTC. As protein: CASSSFGQRTETQYF.

This clone has only one observation. V and J are TRBV27 and TRBJ1-1, with a tentative D call TRBD1 (6 bases). Between the trimmed V and J ends, which lost 2 bases and 1 base, there was a span of 8 bases. Germline CDR1 is MNHEY and CDR2 is SMNVEV (reference sequence). The CDR3 has 14 residues. This chain's CDR3 is CASSLQGRNTEAFF. The CDR3, as DNA: TGTGCCAGCAGTTTACAGGGGAGGAACACTGAAGCTTTCTTT.

This clone was detected a few times. The V gene is TRBV30, the J gene TRBJ2-1; D uncertain. V lost 0 bases to trimming and J lost 0 bases, with 9 bases between them. The germline CDR1 and CDR2 sequences are GTSNPN and SVGIG (reference sequence). This CDR3 comprises 15 residues. CDR3 sequence: CAWSVVGSSYNEQFF. In DNA form, the CDR3 reads TGTGCCTGGAGTGTTGTCGGGTCCTCCTACAATGAGCAGTTCTTC.

The sample holds a few counts of this clone. The junction departs from the called germline gene at one end, perhaps through a read error. J is TRBJ2-7 and V is TRBV7-7; tentative D call: TRBD1 (6 bases). The CDR3 runs 15 residues. CDR1 SSHAT and CDR2 FNYEAQ come from the germline V gene (reference sequence). CDR3 residues: CASSRPWGRSYEQYF. DNA for the CDR3: TGTGCTAGCAGCCGCCCGTGGGGGCGCTCCTACGAGCAGTACTTC.

This clone was detected only once. The V and J genes are TRBV2 and TRBJ2-1; 8 bases match TRBD1. V trimming: 2 bases; J trimming: 10 bases; junction bases outside the gene matches: 4. CDR1 is SNHLY, CDR2 FYNNEI, per germline. The CDR3 length is 13 residues. For the CDR3, the DNA is TGTGCCAGCAGTGAACAGGGGGCAGGGGAGCAGTTCTTC. This translates into CASSEQGAGEQFF.

The sample holds one count of this clone. The rearrangement links TRBV23-1 to TRBJ1-2, with 7 nucleotides matching TRBD1. TRBV23-1 is noted as an ORF with a role that remains uncertain. Trimming at V came to 4 bases and at J to 4 bases, leaving 3 bases not matched to a gene. The CDR3 runs 13 residues. Here the CDR3 reads CASSPGQTYGYTF. CDR3 DNA sequence: TGCGCCAGCAGTCCGGGACAGACCTATGGCTACACCTTC.

As concerns this clone: Other DNA sequences within the sample encode an identical CDR3. The rearrangement uses TRBV9 and TRBJ2-3; a possible D gene is TRBD2 (5 bases). Germline CDR1 and CDR2: SGDLS and YYNGEE. V was clipped by 0 bases and J by 2 bases, with 10 bases between them. There are 15 residues in the CDR3. CDR3 sequence: CASSVGSGPTDTQYF. Written as DNA, the CDR3 is TGTGCCAGCAGCGTAGGGAGCGGCCCCACAGATACGCAGTATTTT.

V and J are TRBV28 and TRBJ1-3; D not certain. V lost 5 bases and J 2 bases, leaving 13 bases between the germline ends. In germline, CDR1 is MDHEN, CDR2 SYDVKM. The CDR3 consists of 15 residues. The CDR3, as DNA: TGTGCCAGCAGTGATAAAACTTTCCCTGGAAACACCATATATTTT. Amino acid sequence: CASSDKTFPGNTIYF.

The CDR3 region is CASSPSTGAFREQYF. Written as DNA, the CDR3 is TGTGCCAGCAGCCCATCGACAGGGGCGTTCAGGGAGCAGTACTTC. This sequence joins TRBV9 and TRBJ2-7, with 8 bases that match TRBD1. CDR1 and CDR2 (germline): SGDLS, YYNGEE. This CDR3 has 15 amino acids. V lost 4 bases, J lost 7 bases, and 13 bases stayed unmatched.

This clone was picked up one time. This chain joins TRBV7-9 and TRBJ2-1; 7 nucleotides agree with TRBD2. This CDR3 has 14 residues. V trimming: 8 bases; J trimming: 1 base; junction bases outside the gene matches: 5. The germline V gene encodes CDR1 SEHNR and CDR2 FQNEAQ (reference sequence). The CDR3 here is CASPGAGSYNEQFF. Written as DNA, the CDR3 is TGTGCCAGCCCGGGAGCGGGATCCTACAATGAGCAGTTCTTC.

The chain is built from TRBV19 and TRBJ2-2; possible D gene TRBD2, 5 bases. The CDR3 totals 16 residues. CDR1 is LNHDA, CDR2 SQIVND, per germline (reference sequence). V lost 5 bases, J lost 0 bases, and 13 bases lay in between. CDR3 coding DNA: TGTGCCAGTAGTGGTCGATTGACTACGAACACCGGGGAGCTGTTTTTT. It is translated as CASSGRLTTNTGELFF.

The J gene is TRBJ2-1, the V gene TRBV6-5, with a possible D match to TRBD2 (6 bases). The V and J ends lost 0 bases and 8 bases respectively, with 11 bases between them. Germline V lookup: CDR1 MNHEY, CDR2 SVGAGI. The CDR3 spans 14 residues. The DNA of the CDR3 is TGTGCCAGCAGTTACTCGGAGGCGGGGTATGAGCAGTTCTTC. Translating it yields CASSYSEAGYEQFF.

This chain connects TRBV27 to TRBJ2-6; the D is unclear. The CDR3 consists of 12 residues. The germline V gene has CDR1 MNHEY and CDR2 SMNVEV (reference sequence). Trimming left V 4 bases short and J 15 bases short, with 13 bases between. In DNA form, the CDR3 reads TGTGCCAGCAGTTCTGGTCGTCTAGACCTGACTTTC. This codes for CASSSGRLDLTF.

The chain links TRBV6-5 to TRBJ2-7, with D hard to call. Germline V CDR1 and CDR2: MNHEY, SVGAGI. The CDR3 contains 15 residues. Deletions cut 2 bases from V and 0 bases from J, with 11 bases between. CDR3 amino acids: CASSYNAGSSYEQYF. The CDR3 nucleotides read TGTGCCAGCAGTTACAACGCCGGGTCCTCCTACGAGCAGTACTTC.

This chain joins TRBV10-3 and TRBJ2-1; TRBD2 aligns across 8 bases. This CDR3 has 15 residues. Germline V lookup: CDR1 ENHRY, CDR2 SYGVKD. V lost 6 bases to trimming and J lost 7 bases; unmatched junction nucleotides: 11. CDR3 DNA: TGTGCCATCAGCGAAAGCGGGAGAACCTCAAATGAGCAGTTCTTC. Encoded protein: CAISESGRTSNEQFF.

The chain combines TRBV4-1 with TRBJ1-2; D might be TRBD1 (6 bases). V gave up 0 bases and J gave up 8 bases, with 22 bases separating them. CDR1 is MGHRA and CDR2 is YSYEKL in the germline V gene. This CDR3 contains 17 residues. Here the CDR3 DNA reads TGCGCCAGCAGCCAAGAGGAGGATAGACAGGCCGTATTAGGCTACACCTTC. This encodes CASSQEEDRQAVLGYTF.

The V and J genes are TRBV27 and TRBJ1-1; D is unclear. There are 13 residues in the CDR3. Per the germline V gene, CDR1 is MNHEY and CDR2 is SMNVEV (reference sequence). The V and J ends lost 3 bases and 4 bases respectively, with 9 bases between them. The CDR3 sequence is CASSLEAGTEAFF. CDR3 DNA: TGTGCCAGCAGTTTGGAGGCGGGCACTGAAGCTTTCTTT.

J is TRBJ1-6 and V is TRBV2; 7 bases map to TRBD1. The CDR3 has 15 amino acids. V lost 5 bases to trimming and J lost 6 bases; unmatched junction nucleotides: 7. CDR1 SNHLY and CDR2 FYNNEI come from the germline V gene. This CDR3 is CASSKQGPGNSPLHF. Written as DNA, the CDR3 is TGTGCCAGCAGTAAACAGGGGCCAGGTAATTCACCCCTCCACTTT.

This chain links TRBV18 with TRBJ2-5; D unresolved. This CDR3 region has 13 residues. Between the trimmed V and J ends, which lost 4 bases and 2 bases, there was a span of 8 bases. Germline assignment: CDR1 KGHSH and CDR2 LQKENI. The CDR3 region is CASSRARQETQYF. As DNA, the CDR3 is TGTGCCAGCTCACGCGCTCGACAAGAGACCCAGTACTTC.

V is TRBV2 and J is TRBJ2-5; D is undetermined. The CDR3 runs to 13 residues. The V and J ends lost 11 bases and 2 bases respectively, with 15 bases between them. CDR1 is SNHLY and CDR2 is FYNNEI in the germline V gene. Written as DNA, the CDR3 is TGTGCCGGCCGCGAGGCGGCGCAAGAGACCCAGTACTTC. It codes for CAGREAAQETQYF.

The chain links TRBV2 to TRBJ1-3; D not certain. Trimming left V 0 bases short and J 4 bases short, with 7 bases between. The CDR3 runs to 14 residues. The germline gives CDR1 SNHLY, CDR2 FYNNEI. The CDR3 DNA follows: TGTGCCAGCAGTGAAGCTCTATCGGGAAACACCATATATTTT. Its translation: CASSEALSGNTIYF.